This T cell receptor beta chain was sequenced for a study of T cells in Graves' hyperthyroidism and ophthalmopathy. Comments on this clonotype: Its specificity is unknown.

Germline V gene sequence: CDR1 SGDLS, CDR2 YYNGEE. The CDR3 spans 15 residues. The V end was cut by 4 bases, the J end by 2 bases, with 13 bases between. Amplified regions were TCR beta CDR3 sequences from RNA transcripts. HTBI primers were employed in a first-round RT-PCR of the TCR CDR3. MiXCR, run by TCRdb on the multiplex PCR reads, gives a single entry per CDR3 protein. The sample includes 550,000 to 700,000 distinct CDR3 sequences, 46% seen only once; the top ten take under 20%. Study results and caveats: Blood samples included most of the expanded thyroid clonotypes exceeding 0.001.

Sequenced material: peripheral blood or thyroid tissue (not recorded which). V usage is TRBV9 and J usage is TRBJ1-3; D gene ambiguous. This receptor was identified in an adult woman with Graves' disease, either hyperthyroidism or ophthalmopathy (not recorded which). CDR3 coding DNA: TGTGCCAGCAGCAAAGCGGCAGGAACTGGAAACACCATATATTTT. Residues: CASSKAAGTGNTIYF.